This entry lists 25 T cell receptor beta chains sequenced from one sample in a study of T-cell reconstitution after alpha-beta-depleted transplantation in children. Unique molecular identifiers were used in preparing the TCRbeta library. TCRdb processed the PCR reads anew with MiXCR; each CDR3 protein has one entry. The sample contains about 610,000 distinct CDR3 sequences, over 9.5% of which appear only once. The sample was PBMCs from the stem cell graft donor, taken from the stem cell graft. Receptors originate from a human donor who donated a stem cell graft to a child with acute myeloid leukemia.

This clonotype showed up just a few times. The chain has TRBV19 and TRBJ2-7, with 7 bases that match TRBD1. The germline gives CDR1 LNHDA, CDR2 SQIVND (reference sequence). V shed 5 bases, J shed 0 bases, and the junction held 10 bases outside the gene matches. The CDR3 loop spans 16 amino acids. The CDR3 nucleotides are TGTGCCAGTAGTGACCCCGGACAGGAAAACTCCTACGAGCAGTACTTC. It yields the protein CASSDPGQENSYEQYF.

This clonotype was seen more than once but under ten times. V gene TRBV12-3 or TRBV12-4 combines with J gene TRBJ2-3; D is undetermined. This CDR3 comprises 16 residues. Trimming removed 7 bases at V and 1 base at J, with 18 bases between. This CDR3 reads CASIPGVFLGTDTQYF. DNA of the CDR3: TGTGCCAGCATCCCTGGGGTATTTTTAGGCACAGATACGCAGTATTTT.

The rearrangement links TRBV30 to TRBJ1-5; possibly TRBD1 for D (6 bases). Between the trimmed V and J ends, which lost 2 bases and 6 bases, there was a span of 11 bases. Looked up from germline, CDR1 is GTSNPN and CDR2 is SVGIG (reference sequence). The CDR3 consists of 13 residues. The CDR3 sequence is CAWSRGAGQPQHF. The CDR3 DNA is TGTGCCTGGAGTCGGGGGGCCGGTCAGCCCCAGCATTTT.

This rearrangement joins TRBV7-2 to TRBJ2-5; no firm D call. The germline V and J ends were trimmed by 5 bases and 7 bases, with 23 bases remaining between them. Germline CDR1 and CDR2: SGHTA and FQGNSA. CDR3 length: 16 residues. This chain's CDR3 is CASSPQQGSPRGTQYF. DNA for the CDR3: TGTGCCAGCAGCCCGCAACAAGGCTCTCCAAGAGGGACCCAGTACTTC.

This clonotype was observed at least ten times. The J gene is TRBJ2-1, the V gene TRBV5-1; TRBD2 matches at 10 bases. From germline, CDR1 is SGHRS and CDR2 YFSETQ. V shed 2 bases and J 7 bases; nucleotides not matched to a gene: 12. CDR3 length: 17 residues. The CDR3 spells CASSFDKREGLRNEQFF. CDR3 sequence (DNA): TGCGCCAGCAGCTTCGATAAGCGGGAGGGGTTGAGGAATGAGCAGTTCTTC.

This clonotype was detected ten times or more. The chain couples TRBV20-1 to TRBJ2-3; no definite D call. Germline-derived CDR1 and CDR2 are DFQATT and SNEGSKA (reference sequence). The CDR3 runs 14 residues. Trimming shortened V by 7 bases and J by 0 bases, and 14 bases separated the two germline ends. CDR3 loop: CSVPILTSTDTQYF. The CDR3 region has the DNA TGCAGTGTTCCGATCCTAACTAGCACAGATACGCAGTATTTT.

This clonotype was detected only a few times. The chain joins TRBV10-3 to TRBJ1-1, with D possibly TRBD1 on 5 matching bases. This CDR3 has 12 amino acids. The V end lost 0 bases, the J end lost 6 bases, and 5 bases lay between the germline ends. Germline V gene data show CDR1 as ENHRY and CDR2 as SYGVKD. The CDR3 coding sequence is TGTGCCATCAGTGAGTCGGGGGCTGAAGCTTTCTTT. Translated: CAISESGAEAFF.

In its sample, this clonotype was seen many times. The CDR3 DNA sequence: TGCAGTGCCCACCCCCCGGGCACAGATACGCAGTATTTT. Translation gives CSAHPPGTDTQYF. This chain uses TRBV20-1 with TRBJ2-3; unclear D gene. The V end lost 6 bases, the J end lost 1 base, and 11 bases lay between the germline ends. The CDR3 is 13 amino acids. Germline assignment: CDR1 DFQATT and CDR2 SNEGSKA (reference sequence).

The chain couples TRBV9 to TRBJ1-5; D is uncertain. This CDR3 has 15 amino acids. With 7 bases removed from V and 4 bases from J, the gap between germline ends came to 18 bases. Per the germline V gene, CDR1 is SGDLS and CDR2 is YYNGEE. The CDR3 DNA follows: TGTGCCAGCGCGAGGGAGGGATCGGGGAATCAGCCCCAGCATTTT. This encodes CASAREGSGNQPQHF.

This sequence joins TRBV19 and TRBJ2-2; no clear D. Deletions cut 2 bases from V and 0 bases from J, with 4 bases between. CDR1 and CDR2 from the germline V gene are LNHDA and SQIVND (reference sequence). The CDR3 extends over 14 amino acids. CDR3 region: CASSIQPNTGELFF. The CDR3, as DNA: TGTGCCAGTAGTATACAGCCGAACACCGGGGAGCTGTTTTTT.

The chain links TRBV7-9 to TRBJ1-2; D is perhaps TRBD1 (6 bases). CDR1 and CDR2 from the germline V gene are SEHNR and FQNEAQ (reference sequence). The CDR3 is 14 amino acids. V was trimmed by 5 bases and J by 6 bases, leaving 16 bases between them. For the CDR3, the DNA is TGTGCCAGCAGCCCTTTATCCGGGGGCCATGGCTACACCTTC. It specifies CASSPLSGGHGYTF. Combining the CDR3 with reference TRBV7-9 and TRBJ1-2 gives the whole variable domain DTGVSQNPRHKITKRGQNVTFRCDPISEHNRLYWYRQTLGQGPEFLTYFQNEAQLEKSRLLSDRFSAERPKGSFSTLEIQRTEQGDSAMYLCASSPLSGGHGYTFGSGTRLTVV.

This clonotype showed up just a few times. The rearrangement joins TRBV20-1 to TRBJ2-4; 7 bases line up with TRBD2. Germline CDR1 DFQATT, CDR2 SNEGSKA (reference sequence). V gave up 3 bases and J gave up 7 bases; unmatched junction bases: 9. CDR3 length: 14 amino acids. The CDR3 DNA sequence: TGCAGTGCTAGTGAACTAGTCGGGGGGAACATTCAGTACTTC. Its protein product is CSASELVGGNIQYF.

The chain links TRBV25-1 to TRBJ2-2; 7 bases are shared with TRBD1. The V segment lost 6 bases and the J segment 10 bases; nucleotides outside the gene matches: 8. Germline V gene sequence: CDR1 MGHDK, CDR2 SYGVNS. The CDR3 covers 13 residues. The CDR3 DNA is TGTGCCAGCAGCCCGACAGGGTCGGCGGAGCTGTTTTTT. It yields the protein CASSPTGSAELFF.

The chain carries TRBV29-1 and TRBJ2-1; D gene ambiguous. CDR3 length equals 15 residues. CDR1 is SQVTM, CDR2 ANQGSEA, per germline. V was cut by 4 bases and J by 4 bases, with 17 bases left in between. In nucleotides, the CDR3 is TGCAGCGTTGTACGAGGACCCCAGGATTACAATGAGCAGTTCTTC. As protein: CSVVRGPQDYNEQFF.

This clonotype has just a few counts. The rearrangement uses TRBV12-3 or TRBV12-4 and TRBJ2-1; TRBD2 might be the D (6 bases). This CDR3 contains 14 residues. V was cut by 3 bases and J by 7 bases, with 13 bases left in between. CDR3 coding DNA: TGTGCCAGCAGTTTCGTGGGAGGCGTAAATGAGCAGTTCTTC. This sequence encodes CASSFVGGVNEQFF.

The J gene is TRBJ2-7, the V gene TRBV19; 9 bases agree with TRBD1. With 7 bases clipped from V and 4 bases from J, the junction kept 5 bases outside the gene matches. The germline V gene has CDR1 LNHDA and CDR2 SQIVND (reference sequence). The CDR3 spans 13 residues. Written as DNA, the CDR3 is TGTGCCAGTACTACGACAGGGGGATACGAGCAGTACTTC. Its translation is CASTTTGGYEQYF.

This clonotype has just a few counts. The V and J genes are TRBV19 and TRBJ1-2; D is undetermined. The germline CDR1 and CDR2 sequences are LNHDA and SQIVND (reference sequence). The length of the CDR3 is 16 residues. Trimming cost V 3 bases and J 5 bases, with 19 bases left between them. Here the CDR3 DNA reads TGTGCCAGTAGTATCCCCAAAAGGACTACCCCTTATGGCTACACCTTC. It specifies CASSIPKRTTPYGYTF.

This clonotype was seen a few times. Germline is not matched at one junction end, which may reflect a read error. The chain carries TRBV6-5 and TRBJ1-1; D not certain. The CDR3 contains 15 residues. Germline values: CDR1 MNHEY, CDR2 SVGAGI. The CDR3 nucleotides are TGTGCCAGCAGATACTTCGGGTTCACGGACACTGAAGCTTTCTTT. As protein: CASRYFGFTDTEAFF.

To note about this clonotype: Possible read error: a much larger clone is one base away. The CDR3 ends on some other residue instead of the conserved phenylalanine or tryptophan, so this is likely a read error. V and J are TRBV20-1 and TRBJ2-1; 13 bases are shared with TRBD2. Germline CDR1 reads DFQATT; CDR2 reads SNEGSKA (reference sequence). The CDR3 covers 14 residues. Trimming at V came to 5 bases and at J to 6 bases, leaving 4 bases not matched to a gene. This chain's CDR3 is CSAHRTSGSNEQFC. CDR3 nucleotide sequence: TGCAGTGCTCACAGGACTAGCGGGAGCAATGAGCAGTTCTGC.

In its sample, this clonotype was seen a few times. This sequence joins TRBV6-2 or TRBV6-3 and TRBJ2-3; 8 nucleotides align to TRBD2. CDR3 length: 15 amino acids. The germline V gene encodes CDR1 MNHEY and CDR2 SVGEGT. Trimming at V came to 4 bases and at J to 3 bases, leaving 6 bases not matched to a gene. The CDR3 DNA reads as TGTGCCAGCAGTTCCGTACGGGAGGGAACAGATACGCAGTATTTT. Protein sequence: CASSSVREGTDTQYF.

This clonotype came up a few times. This chain connects TRBV3-1 to TRBJ2-7; D is ambiguous. Trimming took 1 base from V and 6 from J, leaving 7 bases between them. The CDR3 is made up of 12 amino acids. Per the germline V gene, CDR1 is LGHDT and CDR2 is YNNKEL (reference sequence). The CDR3 loop reads CASSQAGIEQYF. DNA of the CDR3: TGTGCCAGCAGCCAAGCTGGGATCGAGCAGTACTTC.

At least ten counts were recorded for this clonotype. The gene calls are TRBV6-1 and TRBJ1-5, with D hard to call. Germline CDR1 is MNHNS and CDR2 is SASEGT. CDR3 length: 16 residues. V lost 4 bases and J lost 0, with 13 bases in between. The CDR3 region has the DNA TGTGCCAGCAGTGCGGGGAGGGTCAATAGCAATCAGCCCCAGCATTTT. Translated: CASSAGRVNSNQPQHF.

The table lists this clonotype with a few counts. The J gene is TRBJ2-3, the V gene TRBV20-1, with D unclear. The CDR3 contains 13 residues. CDR1 DFQATT and CDR2 SNEGSKA come from the germline V gene (reference sequence). The V end lost 2 bases, the J end lost 5 bases, and 11 bases lay between the germline ends. In DNA form, the CDR3 reads TGCAGTGCTAGACCAATGGACCGAGATACGCAGTATTTT. Translated, it gives CSARPMDRDTQYF.

This clonotype was observed a few times. This chain connects TRBV20-1 to TRBJ1-1; possibly TRBD1 for D (5 bases). V shed 0 bases and J shed 5 bases, with 13 bases lying between them. Germline values: CDR1 DFQATT, CDR2 SNEGSKA (reference sequence). This CDR3 is 14 amino acids long. The CDR3 sequence is CSARDLLAGTEAFF. Written as DNA, the CDR3 is TGCAGTGCTAGAGATCTATTGGCAGGGACTGAAGCTTTCTTT.

This clonotype has at least ten counts. This sequence joins TRBV29-1 and TRBJ2-5, with TRBD1 as a possible D gene (5 bases). Germline CDR1 and CDR2: SQVTM and ANQGSEA. V lost 1 base and J 5 bases, leaving 20 bases between the germline ends. The CDR3 runs to 16 residues. The chain's CDR3 is CSVEVTQGNAWETQYF. CDR3 DNA sequence: TGCAGCGTTGAAGTAACGCAGGGCAACGCATGGGAGACCCAGTACTTC.